This T cell receptor (beta chain) was profiled in a study of blood T cell repertoires in COVID-19 (dated by TCRdb to 2018 to 2020). In terms of the full investigation: Collaborator samples came from the United States, Italy and Spain and covered acute and convalescent phases of COVID-19. The prospective study material was composed of cDNA or gDNA derived from T cells, B-cell-depleted T cells, or PBMCs. The dataset comprised deeply sampled blood TCRbeta repertoires from subjects exposed to, actively infected with, or recovered from COVID-19. The repertoires were released in a freely available public database meant as a resource for research on the immune response to SARS-CoV-2. Samples came from the ongoing ImmuneRACE study (first 160 participants) plus 1,254 subjects from 6 global collaborators. A de-identified subject ID, COVID-19 status, age in years and sex were almost always included in the sample metadata. Where available, HLA class I and class II types were taken from metadata supplied by the sample provider and were not determined by assay-based typing. Findings and caveats that apply to the study as a whole: The amount of clinical and demographic metadata varied by source and participant and was provided uncurated.

This clone showed up just a few times. The specificity of this receptor is unknown. No base quality values were provided; no much bigger clone lies one nucleotide off. V is trimmed back by 5 bases and J by 1 base, and the junction contains 3 bases that no gene match accounts for. The germline V gene encodes CDR1 SGHTA and CDR2 FQGNSA. The CDR3 numbers 15 residues from cysteine through phenylalanine. Of the read, only the CDR3 DNA is kept; its 45 bases are in frame from base 1. TCRbeta CDR3 regions were amplified from genomic DNA by means of the immunoSEQ Assay, a bias-controlled multiplex PCR. Per the source publication's procedure: The number of nucleated cells in each sample was estimated from the amplification of reference gene primers within the assay. To quantify the absolute abundance of each unique TCRbeta CDR3 rearrangement, sequence reads were collapsed and filtered. For each sample, productive Simpson clonality was calculated as the square root of Simpson's diversity index across productive rearrangements. TCRdb's version of the immuneACCESS table is confined to in-frame rearrangements and falls short of the full clone set. An unresolved V gene accounts for under half of the shortfall where checked; the remainder is of unknown origin. The V and J calls and clone size come from that table; D and trimming were worked out from the DNA. Across this sample there are around 41,000 clones, with roughly 91% seen only once. Approximately 4.9% of the sample rests with the top ten.

Collaborating institutions collected whole blood in K2EDTA tubes following their own protocols. For TCRbeta analysis, collaborator samples were shipped as frozen whole blood, as isolated PBMCs, or as DNA extracted from either sample type. This chain is built from TRBV7-2 and TRBJ2-1; 9 of the junction bases match TRBD2. Sequences were obtained from peripheral blood. This receptor was taken from a human donor in a cohort sampled during active COVID-19. The DNA sequence reads TGTGCCAGCAGCCTTAGCGGGAGATCCTACAATGAGCAGTTCTTC. Its translation is CASSLSGRSYNEQFF.